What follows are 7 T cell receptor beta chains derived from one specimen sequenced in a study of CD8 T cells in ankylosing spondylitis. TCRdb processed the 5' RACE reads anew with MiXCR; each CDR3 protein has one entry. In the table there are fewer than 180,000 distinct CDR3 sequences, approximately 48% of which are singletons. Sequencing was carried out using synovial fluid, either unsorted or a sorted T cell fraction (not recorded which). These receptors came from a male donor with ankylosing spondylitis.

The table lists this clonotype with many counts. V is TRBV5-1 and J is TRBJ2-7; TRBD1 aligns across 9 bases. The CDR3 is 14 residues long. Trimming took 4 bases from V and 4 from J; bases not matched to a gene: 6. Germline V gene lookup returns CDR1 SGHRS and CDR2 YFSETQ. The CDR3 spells CASSPGQGIYEQYF. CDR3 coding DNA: TGCGCCAGCAGCCCGGGACAGGGAATTTACGAGCAGTACTTC.

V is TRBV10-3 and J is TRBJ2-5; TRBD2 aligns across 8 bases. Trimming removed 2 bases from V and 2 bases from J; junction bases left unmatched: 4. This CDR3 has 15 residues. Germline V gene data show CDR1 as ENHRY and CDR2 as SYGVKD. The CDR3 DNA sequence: TGTGCCATCAGTGAGCAGCGGGAGACGCAAGAGACCCAGTACTTC. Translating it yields CAISEQRETQETQYF.

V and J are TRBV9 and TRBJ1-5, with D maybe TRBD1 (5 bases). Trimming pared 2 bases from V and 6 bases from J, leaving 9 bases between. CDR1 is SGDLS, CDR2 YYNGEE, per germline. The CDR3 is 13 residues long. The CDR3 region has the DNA TGTGCCAGCAGCGTGGGGGGGACTCAGCCCCAGCATTTT. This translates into CASSVGGTQPQHF.

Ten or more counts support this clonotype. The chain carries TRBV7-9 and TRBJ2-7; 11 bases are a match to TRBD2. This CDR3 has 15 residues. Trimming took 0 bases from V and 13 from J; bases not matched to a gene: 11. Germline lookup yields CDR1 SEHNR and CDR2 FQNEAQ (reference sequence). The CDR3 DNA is TGTGCCAGCAGCTTAGCCGGACTAGCGGGTAACAAGGAATACTTC. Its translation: CASSLAGLAGNKEYF.

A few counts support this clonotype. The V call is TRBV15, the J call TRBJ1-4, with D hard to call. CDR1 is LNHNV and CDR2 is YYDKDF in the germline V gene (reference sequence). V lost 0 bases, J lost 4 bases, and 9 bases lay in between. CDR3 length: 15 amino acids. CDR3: CATSRDGYFNEKLFF. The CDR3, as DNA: TGTGCCACCAGCAGAGATGGGTACTTTAATGAAAAACTGTTTTTT.

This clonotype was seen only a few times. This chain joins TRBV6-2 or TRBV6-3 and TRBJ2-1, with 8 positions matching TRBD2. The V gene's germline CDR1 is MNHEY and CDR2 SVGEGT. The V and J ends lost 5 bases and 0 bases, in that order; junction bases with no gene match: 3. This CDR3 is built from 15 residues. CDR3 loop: CASSHSGDSYNEQFF. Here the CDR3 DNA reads TGTGCCAGCAGTCATAGCGGGGACTCCTACAATGAGCAGTTCTTC.

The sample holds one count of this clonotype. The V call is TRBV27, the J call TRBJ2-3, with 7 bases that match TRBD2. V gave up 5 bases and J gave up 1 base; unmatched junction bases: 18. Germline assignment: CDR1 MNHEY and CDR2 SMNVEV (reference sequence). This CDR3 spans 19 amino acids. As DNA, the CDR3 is TGTGCCAGCAGTCCTACTGTGGCCGCGGGGGTACTTCGCACAGATACGCAGTATTTT. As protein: CASSPTVAAGVLRTDTQYF.